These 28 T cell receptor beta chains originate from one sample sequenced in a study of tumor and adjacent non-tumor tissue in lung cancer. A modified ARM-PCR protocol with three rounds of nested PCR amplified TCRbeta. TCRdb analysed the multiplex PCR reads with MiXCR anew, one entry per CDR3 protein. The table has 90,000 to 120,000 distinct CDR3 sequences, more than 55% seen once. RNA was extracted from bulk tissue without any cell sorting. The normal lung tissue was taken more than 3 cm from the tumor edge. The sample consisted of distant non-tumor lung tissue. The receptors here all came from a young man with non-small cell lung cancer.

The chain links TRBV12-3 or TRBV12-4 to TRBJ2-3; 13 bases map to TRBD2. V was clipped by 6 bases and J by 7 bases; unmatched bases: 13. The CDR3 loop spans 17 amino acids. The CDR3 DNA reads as TGTGCCAGCAGCTTTGACACTAGCGGGGGGGCATTGAATACGCAGTATTTT. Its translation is CASSFDTSGGALNTQYF.

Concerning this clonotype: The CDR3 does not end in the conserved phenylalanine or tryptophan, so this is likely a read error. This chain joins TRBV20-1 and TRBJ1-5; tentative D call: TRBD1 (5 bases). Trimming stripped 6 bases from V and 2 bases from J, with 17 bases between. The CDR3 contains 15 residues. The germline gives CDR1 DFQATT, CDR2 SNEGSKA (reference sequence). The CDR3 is CSADPDRHGNQPQHY. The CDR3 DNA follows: TGCAGTGCCGACCCCGACAGACATGGCAATCAGCCCCAGCATTAT.

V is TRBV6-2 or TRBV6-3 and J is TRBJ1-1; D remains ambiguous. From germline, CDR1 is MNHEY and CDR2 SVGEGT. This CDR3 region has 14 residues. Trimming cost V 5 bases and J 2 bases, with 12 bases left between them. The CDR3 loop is CASSPATRNTEAFF. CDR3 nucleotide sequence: TGTGCCAGCAGTCCTGCCACTCGTAACACTGAAGCTTTCTTT.

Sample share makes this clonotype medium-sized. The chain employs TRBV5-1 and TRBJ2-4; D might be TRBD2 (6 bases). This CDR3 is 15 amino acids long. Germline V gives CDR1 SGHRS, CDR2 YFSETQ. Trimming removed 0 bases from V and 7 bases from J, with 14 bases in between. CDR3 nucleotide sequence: TGCGCCAGCAGCTTGGATTACGGCCGGGGGAACATTCAGTACTTC. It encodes CASSLDYGRGNIQYF.

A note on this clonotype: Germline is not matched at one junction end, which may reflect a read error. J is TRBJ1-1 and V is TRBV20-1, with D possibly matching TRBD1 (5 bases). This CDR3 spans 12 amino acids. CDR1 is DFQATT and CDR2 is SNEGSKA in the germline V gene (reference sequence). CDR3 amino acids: CSGRDWNTDAFF. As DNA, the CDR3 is TGCAGTGGAAGGGACTGGAACACTGATGCTTTCTTT.

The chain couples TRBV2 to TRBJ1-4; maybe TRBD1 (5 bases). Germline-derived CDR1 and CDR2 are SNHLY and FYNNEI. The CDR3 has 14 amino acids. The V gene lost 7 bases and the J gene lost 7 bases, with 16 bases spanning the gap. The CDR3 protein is CASILEGLSEKLFF. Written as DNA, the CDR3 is TGTGCCAGCATCCTAGAGGGGCTCAGTGAAAAACTGTTTTTT.

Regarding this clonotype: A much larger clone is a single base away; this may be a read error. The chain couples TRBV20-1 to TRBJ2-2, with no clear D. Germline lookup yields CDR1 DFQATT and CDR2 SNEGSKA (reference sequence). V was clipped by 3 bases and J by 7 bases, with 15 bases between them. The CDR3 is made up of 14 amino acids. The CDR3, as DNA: TGCAGTGCTAGGGTTAACGCGTGGATCGGGGAGCTGTTTTTT. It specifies CSARVNAWIGELFF.

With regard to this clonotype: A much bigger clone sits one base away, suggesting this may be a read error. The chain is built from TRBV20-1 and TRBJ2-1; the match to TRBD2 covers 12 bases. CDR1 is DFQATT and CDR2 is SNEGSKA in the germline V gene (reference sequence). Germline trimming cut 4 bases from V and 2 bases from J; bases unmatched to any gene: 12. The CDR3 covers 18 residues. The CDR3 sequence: CSAKDFTSGRNAYNEQFF. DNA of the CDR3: TGCAGTGCTAAAGATTTCACTAGCGGGAGGAACGCCTACAATGAGCAGTTCTTC.

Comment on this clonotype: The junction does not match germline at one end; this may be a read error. The CDR3 DNA reads TGTGCCAGCAGCTTGGAGGAACAGCACAATGGGCAGTTCTTC. This gives the protein CASSLEEQHNGQFF. The V call is TRBV12-3 or TRBV12-4, the J call TRBJ2-1, with D perhaps TRBD2 (5 bases). The CDR3 totals 14 residues.

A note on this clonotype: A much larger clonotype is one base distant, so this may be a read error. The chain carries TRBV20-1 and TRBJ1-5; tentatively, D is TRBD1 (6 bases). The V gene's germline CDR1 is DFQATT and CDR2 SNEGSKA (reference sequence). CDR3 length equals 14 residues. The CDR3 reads CSTRHNRGNQPQHF. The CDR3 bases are TGCAGTACTAGACACAACAGGGGCAATCAGCCCCAGCATTTT.

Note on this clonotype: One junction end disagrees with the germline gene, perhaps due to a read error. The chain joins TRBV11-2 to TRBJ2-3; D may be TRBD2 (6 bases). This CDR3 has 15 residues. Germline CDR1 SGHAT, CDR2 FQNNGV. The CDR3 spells CASNLRRRVTDTQYF. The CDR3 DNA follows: TGTGCCAGCAACTTAAGGCGGAGGGTCACAGATACGCAGTATTTT.

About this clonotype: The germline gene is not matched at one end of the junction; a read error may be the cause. The CDR3 protein is CSASVVGRAENIQCF. In DNA form, the CDR3 reads TGCAGTGCTAGCGTGGTAGGGAGAGCCGAAAACATTCAGTGCTTC. J is TRBJ2-4 and V is TRBV20-1; possibly TRBD2 for D (5 bases). The germline gives CDR1 DFQATT, CDR2 SNEGSKA (reference sequence). CDR3 length: 15 amino acids.

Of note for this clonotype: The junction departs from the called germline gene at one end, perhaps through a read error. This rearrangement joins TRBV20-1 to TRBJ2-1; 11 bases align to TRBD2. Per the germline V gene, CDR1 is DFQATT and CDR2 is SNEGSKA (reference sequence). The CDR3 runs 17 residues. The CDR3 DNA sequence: TGCAGTGTTAGGTGGGGACTAGCGGATACACCCTACAATGAGCAATTCTTC. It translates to CSVRWGLADTPYNEQFF.

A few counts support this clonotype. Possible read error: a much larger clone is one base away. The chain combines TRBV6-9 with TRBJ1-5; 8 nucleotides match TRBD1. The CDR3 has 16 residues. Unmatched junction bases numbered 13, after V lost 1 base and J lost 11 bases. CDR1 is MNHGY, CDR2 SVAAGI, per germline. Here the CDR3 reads CASSYWDRRHERSQHF. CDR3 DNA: TGTGCCAGCAGTTATTGGGACAGGCGCCATGAACGGTCCCAGCATTTT.

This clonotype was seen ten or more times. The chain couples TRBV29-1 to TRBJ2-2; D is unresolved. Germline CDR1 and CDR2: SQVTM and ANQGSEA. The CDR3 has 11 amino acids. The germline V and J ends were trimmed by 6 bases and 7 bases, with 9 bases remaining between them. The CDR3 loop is CSVAIGGELFF. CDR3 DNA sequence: TGCAGCGTAGCGATCGGCGGGGAGCTGTTTTTT.

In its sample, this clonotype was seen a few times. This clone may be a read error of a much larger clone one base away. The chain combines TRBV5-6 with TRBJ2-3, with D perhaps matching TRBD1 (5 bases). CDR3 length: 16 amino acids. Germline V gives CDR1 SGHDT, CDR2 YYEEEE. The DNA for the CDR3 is TGTGCCAGCAGCCCGGCGGCCCTGTTCGGCACAGGTACGCAGTATTTT. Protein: CASSPAALFGTGTQYF.

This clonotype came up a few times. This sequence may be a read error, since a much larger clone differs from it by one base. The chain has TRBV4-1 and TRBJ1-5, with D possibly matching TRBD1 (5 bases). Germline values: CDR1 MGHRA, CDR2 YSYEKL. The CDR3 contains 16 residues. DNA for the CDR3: TGCACCAGCAGCCAAGAGGTGACAACAGGCGGTCAGCCCCAGCATTTT. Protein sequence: CTSSQEVTTGGQPQHF.

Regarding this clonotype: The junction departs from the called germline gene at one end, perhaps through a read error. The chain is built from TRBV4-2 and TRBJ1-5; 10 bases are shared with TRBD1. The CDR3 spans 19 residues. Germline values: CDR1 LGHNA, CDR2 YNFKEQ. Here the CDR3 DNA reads TGTGCCAGCAGCCAAGCTCCGGGATATCCGGGACAGGGGAACCAGCCCCAGCTTTTT. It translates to CASSQAPGYPGQGNQPQLF.

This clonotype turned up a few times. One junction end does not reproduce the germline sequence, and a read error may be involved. The CDR3 DNA is TGTGCCAGCAGTTCAGAAATCAGGATCTCTGGAAACACCATATGTTTT. Translated, it gives CASSSEIRISGNTICF. This sequence joins TRBV12-3 or TRBV12-4 and TRBJ1-3; no clear D. The CDR3 is made up of 16 amino acids.

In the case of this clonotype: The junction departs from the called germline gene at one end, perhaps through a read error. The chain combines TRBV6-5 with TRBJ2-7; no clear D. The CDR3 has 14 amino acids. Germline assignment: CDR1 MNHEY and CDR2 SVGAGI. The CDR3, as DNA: TGCACCAGCAGTAAGAGAGCTAACTACAATGGGCAGTACTTC. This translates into CTSSKRANYNGQYF.

CDR3 bases: TGCAGCGTTGTCGACAGGGAGGTCAATCAGCACAAGCATTTT. Its protein is CSVVDREVNQHKHF. This rearrangement joins TRBV29-1 to TRBJ1-5; 7 nucleotides line up with TRBD1. Germline values: CDR1 SQVTM, CDR2 ANQGSEA. The J segment lost 14 bases and the V segment lost 4 bases, leaving 17 bases of the junction unmatched. The CDR3 length is 14 residues. Combining the CDR3 with reference TRBV29-1 and TRBJ1-5 gives the whole variable domain SAVISQKPSRDICQRGTSLTIQCQVDSQVTMMFWYRQQPGQSLTLIATANQGSEATYESGFVIDKFPISRPNLTFSTLTVSNMSPEDSSIYLCSVVDREVNQHKHFGDGTRLSIL.

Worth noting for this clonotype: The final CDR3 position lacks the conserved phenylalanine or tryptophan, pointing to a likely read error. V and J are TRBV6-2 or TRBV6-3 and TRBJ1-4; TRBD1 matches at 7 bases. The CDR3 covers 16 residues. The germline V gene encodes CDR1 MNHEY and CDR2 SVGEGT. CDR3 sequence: CASSYERGPTDETLFV. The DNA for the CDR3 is TGTGCCAGCAGTTACGAAAGGGGGCCGACTGATGAAACACTGTTTGTT.

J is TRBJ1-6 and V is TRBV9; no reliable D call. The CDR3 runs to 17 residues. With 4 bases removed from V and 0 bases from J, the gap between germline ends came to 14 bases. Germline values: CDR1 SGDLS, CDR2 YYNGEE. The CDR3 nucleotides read TGTGCCAGCAGCCCGCGGGGAGGCTACTCCTATAATTCACCCCTCCACTTT. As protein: CASSPRGGYSYNSPLHF.

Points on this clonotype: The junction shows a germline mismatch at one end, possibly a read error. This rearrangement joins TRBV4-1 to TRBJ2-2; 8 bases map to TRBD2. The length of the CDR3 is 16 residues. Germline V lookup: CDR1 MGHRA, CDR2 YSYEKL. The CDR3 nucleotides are TGCGCCTGCAGCGCTCAGCGGGAGTGGGTCACCCGGGAGCTGTTTTTT. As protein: CACSAQREWVTRELFF.

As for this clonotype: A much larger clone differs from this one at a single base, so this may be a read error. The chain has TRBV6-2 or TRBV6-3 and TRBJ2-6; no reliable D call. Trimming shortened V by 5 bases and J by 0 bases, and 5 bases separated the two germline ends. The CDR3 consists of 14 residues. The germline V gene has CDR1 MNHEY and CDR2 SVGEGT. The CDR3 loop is CASSHNSGANVLTF. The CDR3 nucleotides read TGTGCCAGCAGTCACAACTCTGGGGCCAACGTCCTGACTTTC.

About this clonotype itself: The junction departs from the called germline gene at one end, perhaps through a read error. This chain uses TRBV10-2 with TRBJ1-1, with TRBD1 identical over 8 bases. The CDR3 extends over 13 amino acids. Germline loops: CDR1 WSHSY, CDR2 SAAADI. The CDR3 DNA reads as TGCACCAGCAGCGGACAGGGCGGCACTGAAGCTTTCTTT. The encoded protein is CTSSGQGGTEAFF.

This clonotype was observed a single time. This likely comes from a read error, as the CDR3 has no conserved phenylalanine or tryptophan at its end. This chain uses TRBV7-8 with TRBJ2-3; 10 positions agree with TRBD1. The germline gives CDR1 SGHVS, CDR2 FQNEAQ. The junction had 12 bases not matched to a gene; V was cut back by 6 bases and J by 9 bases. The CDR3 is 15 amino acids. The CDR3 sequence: CASSFPGQGYETQYS. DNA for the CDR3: TGTGCCAGCAGTTTCCCGGGACAGGGGTACGAAACGCAGTATTCT.

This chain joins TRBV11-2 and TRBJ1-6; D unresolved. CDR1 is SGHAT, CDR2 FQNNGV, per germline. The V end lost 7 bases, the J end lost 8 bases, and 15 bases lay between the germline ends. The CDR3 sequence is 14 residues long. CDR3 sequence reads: CASNFAAGYSPLHF. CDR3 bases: TGTGCCAGCAACTTTGCGGCTGGATATTCACCCCTCCACTTT.